This T cell receptor beta chain is from a study of blood T cell repertoires in COVID-19. CDR3 length: 16 residues. Germline V CDR1 and CDR2: MNHEY, SVGAGI. V shed 4 bases, J shed 10 bases, and the junction held 13 bases outside the gene matches. Authors' analysis steps: Reference gene primer amplification yielded estimated nucleated cell counts. Libraries were prepared by immunoSEQ multiplex PCR; TCRdb keeps only in-frame clonotypes and omits some of them. That table gives V, J and clone size, and the DNA gave D and trimming. This table holds 130,000 to 150,000 clones, roughly four fifths found once. The sample was peripheral blood. The V gene is TRBV6-5, the J gene TRBJ1-3; the match to TRBD1 covers 10 bases. The source is a human donor with acute or convalescent COVID-19. The donor label of this sample is uncertain. CDR3 sequence: CASSSTFRDRGRTIYF. The CDR3 coding sequence is TGTGCCAGCAGTTCAACATTCCGGGACAGGGGAAGGACCATATATTTT.